The subject of this entry is one T cell receptor beta chain. The sample is drawn from a study of shared clonotypes between healthy human individuals. Sequencing used immunoSEQ multiplex PCR; TCRdb keeps in-frame clones, though not all of them. Of some 2 million clones detected, 85% to 95% appear once; the ten largest clones hold 0.9% to 1.3%. The naive CD8 fraction comprised CD45RO-negative cells positively selected for CCR7 and excluded terminally differentiated effector memory CD45RA+ cells. V was shortened by 6 bases and J by 9 bases, with 9 bases between the two germline ends. The CDR3 extends over 11 amino acids. Germline V gene sequence: CDR1 MNHNY, CDR2 SVGAGI (reference sequence).

This TCR derives from a man aged 18 to 30 in good health. Source material: naive CD8+ T cells sorted from blood. The V and J genes are TRBV6-6 and TRBJ2-1, with D possibly being TRBD1 (5 bases). This CDR3 reads CASSLGVEQFF. In DNA form, the CDR3 reads TGTGCCAGCAGCCTAGGGGTTGAGCAGTTCTTC.